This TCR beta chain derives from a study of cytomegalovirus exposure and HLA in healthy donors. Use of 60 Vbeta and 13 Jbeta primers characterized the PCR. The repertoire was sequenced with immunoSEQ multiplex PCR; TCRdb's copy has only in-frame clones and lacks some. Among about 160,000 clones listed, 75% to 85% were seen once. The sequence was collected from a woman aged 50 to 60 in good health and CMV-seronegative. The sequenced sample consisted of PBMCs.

The CDR3 sequence is CASSAQGTQIPQETQYF. The CDR3 bases are TGCGCCAGCAGCGCACAGGGCACACAGATACCGCAAGAGACCCAGTACTTC. This chain joins TRBV5-1 and TRBJ2-5; D is possibly TRBD1 (6 bases). Looked up from germline, CDR1 is SGHRS and CDR2 is YFSETQ. The V end was cut by 4 bases, the J end by 2 bases, with 21 bases between. This CDR3 spans 17 amino acids.